Here is one T cell receptor beta chain with its context. Method: immunoSEQ multiplex PCR; TCRdb's copy keeps in-frame clones and lacks some. This sample carries 150,000 or so clones, about 88% of them seen once, and the ten largest clones take 3%. This specimen comes from a study of cytotoxic CD8 clonotypes in ibrutinib-treated CLL. Trimming took off 4 bases at V and 1 base at J, with 11 bases between the two ends. Germline V gene data show CDR1 as SGHTA and CDR2 as FQGNSA. The CDR3 extends over 14 amino acids. This clonotype was sampled from a human donor with chronic lymphocytic leukemia. This specimen consisted of PBMCs, obtained at disease progression, from a patient treated with ibrutinib. The chain couples TRBV7-2 to TRBJ2-7, with D perhaps given as TRBD1 or TRBD2 (5 bases each). The CDR3 spells CASSSRGESYEQYF. In DNA, the CDR3 is TGTGCCAGCAGCTCAAGAGGGGAATCCTACGAGCAGTACTTC.